The 19 T cell receptor beta chains below all came from one sample that was sequenced in a study of blood T cell repertoires in COVID-19 (dated by TCRdb to the early 2020s). Receptor libraries were prepared by the immunoSEQ multiplex PCR assay. TCRdb provides this immuneACCESS table in a form limited to in-frame rearrangements. Some clones are lacking; in checked studies, under half of them reflect an unresolved V gene, and why the rest are absent is not known. The table for this sample lists some 340,000 clones; more than 90% of them were counted only once. The ten largest clones take up 3% to 5% of the sample. The sample consisted of PBMCs or T cells enriched from blood (not recorded which). Receptors were obtained from a woman younger than 45 who had been exposed to COVID-19.

CDR3 sequence reads: CASSPRTGGMNTEAFF. The CDR3 nucleotides read TGTGCCAGTAGTCCGCGGACAGGGGGCATGAACACTGAAGCTTTCTTT. This chain links TRBV19 with TRBJ1-1, with 11 nucleotides matching TRBD1. The CDR3 loop spans 16 amino acids. V gave up 5 bases and J gave up 0 bases; unmatched junction bases: 5. The germline V gene has CDR1 LNHDA and CDR2 SQIVND (reference sequence).

J is TRBJ1-1 and V is TRBV7-8; 7 nucleotides agree with TRBD1. CDR3 size: 15 residues. Losses at the gene ends were 0 bases for V and 5 bases for J; bases not matched to a gene: 6. Germline CDR1 is SGHVS and CDR2 is FQNEAQ. The CDR3 loop is CASSLAWDSWTEAFF. DNA for the CDR3: TGTGCCAGCAGCTTAGCGTGGGACAGCTGGACTGAAGCTTTCTTT.

This clone was observed a single time. The chain uses TRBV5-6 and TRBJ1-1, with D hard to call. The CDR3 is 12 amino acids. V shed 4 bases and J shed 6 bases, with 10 bases lying between them. Per the germline V gene, CDR1 is SGHDT and CDR2 is YYEEEE. The CDR3 coding sequence is TGTGCCAGCAGCCGTAGGAGAGCTGAAGCTTTCTTT. The encoded protein is CASSRRRAEAFF.

The chain has TRBV5-1 and TRBJ2-1; 11 bases map to TRBD2. Trimming at V came to 4 bases and at J to 5 bases, leaving 8 bases not matched to a gene. The length of the CDR3 is 16 residues. Germline V gene data show CDR1 as SGHRS and CDR2 as YFSETQ. CDR3 residues: CASSPHTSGGHNEQFF. Written as DNA, the CDR3 is TGCGCCAGCAGCCCACACACTAGCGGGGGCCACAATGAGCAGTTCTTC.

The chain's CDR3 is CASSSYRGATDTQYF. DNA for the CDR3: TGCGCCAGCAGCTCCTATCGGGGGGCGACAGATACGCAGTATTTT. V is TRBV5-1 and J is TRBJ2-3; weak D call: TRBD2 (7 bases). From germline, CDR1 is SGHRS and CDR2 YFSETQ. The germline V and J ends were trimmed by 3 bases and 3 bases, with 14 bases remaining between them. The CDR3 contains 15 residues.

The chain carries TRBV7-2 and TRBJ1-6; no clear D gene. The germline V and J ends were trimmed by 0 bases and 8 bases, with 14 bases remaining between them. Germline CDR1 reads SGHTA; CDR2 reads FQGNSA. The CDR3 is 16 amino acids. In nucleotides, the CDR3 is TGTGCCAGCAGCTTAGCGCTAAGGCTGGGCGATTCACCCCTCCACTTT. Translating it yields CASSLALRLGDSPLHF. The entire variable domain, with the rest obtained from reference TRBV7-2 and TRBJ1-6, is as follows: GAGVSQSPSNKVTEKGKDVELRCDPISGHTALYWYRQSLGQGLEFLIYFQGNSAPDKSGLPSDRFSAERTGGSVSTLTIQRTQQEDSAVYLCASSLALRLGDSPLHFGNGTRLTVT.

This rearrangement joins TRBV4-1 to TRBJ1-3; D call uncertain. Trimming shortened V by 0 bases and J by 9 bases, and 9 bases separated the two germline ends. The CDR3 consists of 13 residues. The germline V gene has CDR1 MGHRA and CDR2 YSYEKL. The CDR3 DNA is TGCGCCAGCAGCCAAGAAGTCCGGGGCACCATATATTTT. It yields the protein CASSQEVRGTIYF.

The chain couples TRBV3-1 (or the pseudogene TRBV3-2) to TRBJ1-2, with 7 bases aligning to TRBD1. The junction had 6 bases not matched to a gene; V was cut back by 1 base and J by 1 base. This CDR3 has 16 residues. CDR1 is LGHDT, CDR2 YNNKEL, per germline (reference sequence). The CDR3 reads CASSQGDRRDNYGYTF. In nucleotides, the CDR3 is TGTGCCAGCAGCCAAGGGGACAGACGCGATAACTATGGCTACACCTTC.

The gene calls are TRBV25-1 and TRBJ1-2, with unresolved D. The germline V gene has CDR1 MGHDK and CDR2 SYGVNS. This CDR3 region has 14 residues. V was trimmed by 6 bases and J by 2 bases, leaving 13 bases between them. CDR3 nucleotides: TGTGCCAGCAGAGATTCGGGGTTAAACTATGGCTACACCTTC. Its protein is CASRDSGLNYGYTF.

The genes are TRBV2 and TRBJ1-1, with TRBD1 as a possible D gene (5 bases). This CDR3 has 11 residues. CDR1 is SNHLY, CDR2 FYNNEI, per germline. Trimming left V 6 bases short and J 9 bases short, with 11 bases between. CDR3 DNA sequence: TGTGCCAGCAGACCACAGGAAAAAGCTTTCTTT. Protein product: CASRPQEKAFF. The variable domain in full, with the rest retrieved from reference TRBV2 and TRBJ1-1, is EPEVTQTPSHQVTQMGQEVILRCVPISNHLYFYWYRQILGQKVEFLVSFYNNEISEKSEIFDDQFSVERPDGSNFTLKIRSTKLEDSAMYFCASRPQEKAFFGQGTRLTVV.

The chain combines TRBV18 with TRBJ2-7; TRBD1 matches 9 bases. The germline CDR1 and CDR2 sequences are KGHSH and LQKENI. The V gene end was trimmed by 2 bases and the J gene end by 3 bases; junction bases not matched to a gene: 5. The CDR3 loop spans 15 amino acids. CDR3 in amino acids: CASSPGQGLVYEQYF. CDR3 in DNA: TGTGCCAGCTCACCAGGACAGGGGCTTGTCTACGAGCAGTACTTC.

This chain joins TRBV19 and TRBJ1-5; no reliable D call. The CDR3 has 13 residues. The germline gives CDR1 LNHDA, CDR2 SQIVND (reference sequence). V lost 3 bases, J lost 6 bases, and 9 bases lay in between. The CDR3 here is CASSMIGSQPQHF. CDR3 nucleotides: TGTGCCAGTAGTATGATAGGGAGTCAGCCCCAGCATTTT.

V gene TRBV5-5 combines with J gene TRBJ2-7, with D possibly being TRBD1 (5 bases). Germline CDR1 is SGHKS and CDR2 is YYEKEE (reference sequence). The germline V and J ends were trimmed by 2 bases and 1 base, with 10 bases remaining between them. The CDR3 covers 14 residues. The CDR3 protein is CASSFRQGSYEQYF. The CDR3 coding sequence is TGTGCCAGCAGCTTCCGCCAGGGATCCTACGAGCAGTACTTC.

The genes are TRBV7-2 and TRBJ1-1; 7 nucleotides align to TRBD1. CDR1 is SGHTA and CDR2 is FQGNSA in the germline V gene. This CDR3 comprises 13 residues. After removal of 8 bases from V and 3 bases from J, the junction contained 6 bases not matched to a gene. CDR3 in amino acids: CASQRGRYTEAFF. CDR3 nucleotide sequence: TGTGCCAGCCAAAGGGGGCGGTACACTGAAGCTTTCTTT.

This clone occurred a few times. This chain uses TRBV30 with TRBJ1-2; TRBD1 might be the D (6 bases). Looked up from germline, CDR1 is GTSNPN and CDR2 is SVGIG (reference sequence). The CDR3 has 15 residues. V lost 1 base, J lost 0 bases, and 12 bases lay in between. CDR3 nucleotide sequence: TGTGCCTGGAGTGCAGCGGGACATTCTAACTATGGCTACACCTTC. Translating gives CAWSAAGHSNYGYTF.

The chain joins TRBV6-5 to TRBJ2-3, with TRBD2 matching 10 bases. The trim removed 6 bases at V and 3 bases at J, leaving 6 bases unmatched. Germline CDR1 and CDR2: MNHEY and SVGAGI. The CDR3 runs to 15 residues. The CDR3 protein is CASRKAGGRTDTQYF. CDR3 DNA sequence: TGTGCCAGCAGGAAAGCGGGGGGGAGGACAGATACGCAGTATTTT.

The chain combines TRBV18 with TRBJ2-4; D gene unclear. The CDR3 totals 16 residues. V was cut by 3 bases and J by 0 bases, with 12 bases left in between. The germline gives CDR1 KGHSH, CDR2 LQKENI. CDR3 protein: CASSPKLPIAKNIQYF. In DNA, the CDR3 is TGTGCCAGCTCACCGAAACTTCCTATAGCCAAAAACATTCAGTACTTC.

The CDR3 DNA follows: TGTGCCAGCAGTCGACCGGGACAGAGTTTAAACACTGAAGCTTTCTTT. Residues: CASSRPGQSLNTEAFF. The chain links TRBV27 to TRBJ1-1; TRBD1 matches 7 bases. V shed 5 bases and J 2 bases; nucleotides not matched to a gene: 11. The CDR3 has 16 residues. Per the germline V gene, CDR1 is MNHEY and CDR2 is SMNVEV (reference sequence).

This chain uses TRBV6-5 with TRBJ2-5; 11 bases are shared with TRBD2. Germline V CDR1 and CDR2: MNHEY, SVGAGI. The CDR3 is 16 residues long. The J segment lost 5 bases and the V segment lost 4 bases, leaving 9 bases of the junction unmatched. CDR3 amino acids: CASSSVAGGRYETQYF. The CDR3 DNA sequence: TGTGCCAGCAGTTCGGTAGCGGGGGGGCGATACGAGACCCAGTACTTC.